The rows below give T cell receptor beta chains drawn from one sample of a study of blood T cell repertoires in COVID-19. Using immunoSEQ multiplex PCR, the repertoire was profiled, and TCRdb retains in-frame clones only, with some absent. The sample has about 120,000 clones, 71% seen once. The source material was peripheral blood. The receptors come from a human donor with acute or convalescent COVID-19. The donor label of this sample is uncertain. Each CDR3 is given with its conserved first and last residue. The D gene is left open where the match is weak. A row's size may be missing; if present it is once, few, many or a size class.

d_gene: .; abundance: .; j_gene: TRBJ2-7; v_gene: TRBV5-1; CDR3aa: CASSLFGGSYEQYF; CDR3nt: TGCGCCAGCAGCTTGTTTGGCGGCTCCTACGAGCAGTACTTC
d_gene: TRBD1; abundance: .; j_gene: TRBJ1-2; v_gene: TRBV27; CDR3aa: CASSFSWTGGNYGYTF; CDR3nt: TGTGCCAGCAGTTTCTCTTGGACAGGGGGAAACTATGGCTACACCTTC
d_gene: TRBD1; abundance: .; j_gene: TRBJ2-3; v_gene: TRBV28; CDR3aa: CASSFLSGQMISTDTQYF; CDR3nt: TGTGCCAGCAGTTTTCTATCGGGACAGATGATTAGCACAGATACGCAGTATTTT
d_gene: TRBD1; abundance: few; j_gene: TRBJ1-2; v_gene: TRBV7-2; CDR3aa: CASSPGTGDYGYTF; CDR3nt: TGTGCCAGCAGCCCGGGGACAGGGGACTATGGCTACACCTTC
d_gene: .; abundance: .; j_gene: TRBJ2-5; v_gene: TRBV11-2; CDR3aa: CASSLDYQETQYF; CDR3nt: TGTGCCAGCAGCTTGGACTACCAAGAGACCCAGTACTTC
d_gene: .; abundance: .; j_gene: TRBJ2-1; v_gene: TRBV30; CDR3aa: CAWSESPQYNEQFF; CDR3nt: TGTGCCTGGAGTGAGTCCCCACAGTACAATGAGCAGTTCTTC
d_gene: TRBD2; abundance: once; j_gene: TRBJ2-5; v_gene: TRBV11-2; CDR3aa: CASSYSGGAETQYF; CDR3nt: TGTGCCAGCTCCTATAGCGGGGGGGCGGAGACCCAGTACTTC
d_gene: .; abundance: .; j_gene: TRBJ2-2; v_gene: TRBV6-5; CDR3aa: CASSYIAGELFF; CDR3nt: TGTGCCAGCAGTTATATAGCCGGGGAGCTGTTTTTT
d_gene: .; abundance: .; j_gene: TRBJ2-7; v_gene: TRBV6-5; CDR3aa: CASRAAGGLGEQYF; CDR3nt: TGTGCCAGCAGGGCCGCAGGGGGGCTGGGGGAGCAGTACTTC
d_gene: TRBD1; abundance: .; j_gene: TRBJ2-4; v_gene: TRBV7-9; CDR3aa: CASSQEGGTKNIQYF; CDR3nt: TGTGCCAGCAGCCAGGAAGGGGGCACCAAAAACATTCAGTACTTC
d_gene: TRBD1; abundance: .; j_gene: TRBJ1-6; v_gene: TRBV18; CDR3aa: CASSHKQGGNNSPLHF; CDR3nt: TGTGCCAGCTCACACAAACAGGGGGGGAATAATTCACCCCTCCACTTT